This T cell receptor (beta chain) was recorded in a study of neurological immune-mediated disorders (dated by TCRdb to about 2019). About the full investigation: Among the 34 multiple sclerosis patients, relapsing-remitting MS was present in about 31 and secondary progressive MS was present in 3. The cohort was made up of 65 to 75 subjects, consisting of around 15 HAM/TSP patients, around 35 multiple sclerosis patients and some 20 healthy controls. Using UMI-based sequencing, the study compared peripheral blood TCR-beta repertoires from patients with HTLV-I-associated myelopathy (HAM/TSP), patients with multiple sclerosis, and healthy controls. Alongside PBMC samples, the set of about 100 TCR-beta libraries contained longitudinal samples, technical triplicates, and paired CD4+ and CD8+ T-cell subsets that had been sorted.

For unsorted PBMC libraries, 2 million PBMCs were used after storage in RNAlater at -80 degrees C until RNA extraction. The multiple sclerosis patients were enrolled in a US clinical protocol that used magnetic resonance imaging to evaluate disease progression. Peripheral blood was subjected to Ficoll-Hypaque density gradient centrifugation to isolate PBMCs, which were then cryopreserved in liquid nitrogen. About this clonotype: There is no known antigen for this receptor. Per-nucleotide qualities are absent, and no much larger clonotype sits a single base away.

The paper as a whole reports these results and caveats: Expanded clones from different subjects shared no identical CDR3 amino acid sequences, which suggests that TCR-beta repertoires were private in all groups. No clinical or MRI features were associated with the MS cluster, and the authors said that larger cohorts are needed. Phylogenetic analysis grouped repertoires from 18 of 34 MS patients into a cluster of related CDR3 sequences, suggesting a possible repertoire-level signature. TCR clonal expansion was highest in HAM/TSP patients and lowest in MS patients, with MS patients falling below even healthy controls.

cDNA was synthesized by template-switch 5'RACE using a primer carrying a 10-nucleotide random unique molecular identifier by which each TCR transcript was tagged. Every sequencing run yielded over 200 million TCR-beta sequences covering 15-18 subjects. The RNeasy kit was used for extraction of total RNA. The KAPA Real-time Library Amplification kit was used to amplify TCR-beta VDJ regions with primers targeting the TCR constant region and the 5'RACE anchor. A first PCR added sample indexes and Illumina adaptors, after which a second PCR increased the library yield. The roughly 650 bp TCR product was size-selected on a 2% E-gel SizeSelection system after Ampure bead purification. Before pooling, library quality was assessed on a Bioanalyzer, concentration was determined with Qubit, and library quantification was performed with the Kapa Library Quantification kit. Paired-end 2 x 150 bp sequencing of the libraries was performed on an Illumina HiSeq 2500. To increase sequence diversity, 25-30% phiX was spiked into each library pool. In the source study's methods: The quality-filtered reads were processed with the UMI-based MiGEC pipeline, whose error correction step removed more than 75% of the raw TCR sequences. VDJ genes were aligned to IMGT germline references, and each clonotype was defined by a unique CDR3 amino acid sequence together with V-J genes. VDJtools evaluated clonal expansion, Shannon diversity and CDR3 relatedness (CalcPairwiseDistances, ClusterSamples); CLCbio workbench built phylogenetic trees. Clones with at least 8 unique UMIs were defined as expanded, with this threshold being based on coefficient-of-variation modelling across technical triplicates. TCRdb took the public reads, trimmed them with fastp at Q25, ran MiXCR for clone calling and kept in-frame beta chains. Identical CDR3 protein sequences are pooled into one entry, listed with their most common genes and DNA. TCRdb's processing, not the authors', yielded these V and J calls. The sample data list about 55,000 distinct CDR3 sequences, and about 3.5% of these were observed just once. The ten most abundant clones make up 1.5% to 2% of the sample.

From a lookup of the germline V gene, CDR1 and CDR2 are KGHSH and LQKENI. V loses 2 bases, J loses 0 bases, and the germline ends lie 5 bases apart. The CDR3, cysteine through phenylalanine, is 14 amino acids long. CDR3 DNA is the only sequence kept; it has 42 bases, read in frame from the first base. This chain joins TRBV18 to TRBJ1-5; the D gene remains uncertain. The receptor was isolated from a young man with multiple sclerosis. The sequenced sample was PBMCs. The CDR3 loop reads CASSPEISNQPQHF. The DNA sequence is TGTGCCAGCTCACCAGAGATTAGCAATCAGCCCCAGCATTTT.